These 32 T cell receptor beta chains share one sample of origin, sequenced in a study of blood T cells in healthy people across ages. A sample-barcoded 5' primer and a J-beta primer mix were used in a second PCR of about 7 to 12 cycles. Each CDR3 protein gets one entry after TCRdb re-called the 5' RACE reads with MiXCR. The sample comprises about 560,000 distinct CDR3 sequences, around a quarter of which are singletons, and 3% to 4.5% rests with the top ten. Another study also made use of these data, one on T cells of mothers and their children.

The sample was blood. Receptors originate from a boy aged 2 to 10 in good health.

As regards this clonotype: No conserved phenylalanine or tryptophan is present at the end of the CDR3, so a read error is the likely explanation. V gene TRBV4-1 combines with J gene TRBJ2-3, with 10 bases lining up with TRBD2. Germline CDR1 is MGHRA and CDR2 is YSYEKL. This CDR3 has 16 amino acids. The trim removed 2 bases at V and 4 bases at J, leaving 6 bases unmatched. The chain's CDR3 is CASSQLAGVGADTQYL. CDR3 nucleotide sequence: TGCGCCAGCAGCCAACTAGCGGGGGTAGGGGCAGATACGCAGTATCTT.

This clonotype was counted only a few times. The chain combines TRBV15 with TRBJ2-3, with no clear D. V was trimmed by 1 base and J by 5 bases, leaving 10 bases between them. Per the germline V gene, CDR1 is LNHNV and CDR2 is YYDKDF (reference sequence). CDR3 length: 14 residues. The CDR3 region is CATSRASAVDTQYF. CDR3 nucleotides: TGTGCCACCAGCAGAGCAAGTGCTGTAGATACGCAGTATTTT. Using reference TRBV15 and TRBJ2-3 for the parts outside the CDR3, the full variable domain is DAMVIQNPRYQVTQFGKPVTLSCSQTLNHNVMYWYQQKSSQAPKLLFHYYDKDFNNEADTPDNFQSRRPNTSFCFLDIRSPGLGDTAMYLCATSRASAVDTQYFGPGTRLTVL.

The V call is TRBV30, the J call TRBJ2-5; the match to TRBD2 covers 8 bases. TRBJ2-7 explains the end of the DNA better; the J call may be wrong. Germline CDR1 reads GTSNPN; CDR2 reads SVGIG (reference sequence). The CDR3 runs to 14 residues. The CDR3 loop is CAWRKLADSYEQYF. CDR3 bases: TGTGCCTGGAGAAAACTAGCGGACTCCTACGAGCAGTACTTC.

The CDR3 here is CASSLKSFYEQYF. As DNA, the CDR3 is TGTGCCAGCAGCTTAAAAAGTTTCTACGAGCAGTACTTC. V gene TRBV7-2 combines with J gene TRBJ2-7; D ambiguous. The V gene's germline CDR1 is SGHTA and CDR2 FQGNSA. Deletions cut 2 bases from V and 3 bases from J, with 8 bases between. This CDR3 comprises 13 residues.

J is TRBJ2-1 and V is TRBV12-3 or TRBV12-4; TRBD2 might be the D (5 bases). The CDR3 loop spans 12 amino acids. V was trimmed by 6 bases and J by 7 bases, leaving 10 bases between them. Written as DNA, the CDR3 is TGTGCCAGCAGCTCCGGGGAGAATGAGCAGTTCTTC. Amino acids: CASSSGENEQFF.

This clonotype occurred a few times. V and J are TRBV9 and TRBJ2-1; TRBD1 matches at 10 bases. The trim removed 0 bases at V and 5 bases at J, leaving 5 bases unmatched. This CDR3 region has 16 residues. The germline gives CDR1 SGDLS, CDR2 YYNGEE. The CDR3 DNA follows: TGTGCCAGCAGCGTAGATGGGACAGGGGAGAACAATGAGCAGTTCTTC. It codes for CASSVDGTGENNEQFF.

This chain joins TRBV3-1 and TRBJ2-3; 8 positions match TRBD1. The junction had 11 bases not matched to a gene; V was cut back by 5 bases and J by 4 bases. Germline V gene lookup returns CDR1 LGHDT and CDR2 YNNKEL (reference sequence). The CDR3 runs to 16 residues. CDR3 sequence reads: CASSTPGQALPDTQYF. DNA of the CDR3: TGTGCCAGCAGCACCCCGGGACAGGCTCTCCCAGATACGCAGTATTTT.

In its sample, this clonotype was seen many times. The V gene is TRBV14, the J gene TRBJ1-2; D gene unclear. CDR3 size: 11 residues. Trimming cost V 3 bases and J 7 bases, with 6 bases left between them. Germline CDR1 is SGHDN and CDR2 is FVKESK. Here the CDR3 DNA reads TGTGCCAGCAGCCAGAGGGTTGGCTACACCTTC. Translating gives CASSQRVGYTF.

The sample holds a few counts of this clonotype. The CDR3 coding sequence is TGCGCCAGCAGCTTGGATGGGGGGTTCGGTGAAAAACTGTTTTTT. Translated: CASSLDGGFGEKLFF. The chain links TRBV5-1 to TRBJ1-4, with a weak D call TRBD1 (5 bases). This CDR3 comprises 15 residues. V gave up 0 bases and J gave up 7 bases, with 13 bases separating them. Germline values: CDR1 SGHRS, CDR2 YFSETQ.

This clonotype has only a few counts. The chain uses TRBV7-9 and TRBJ2-3; TRBD2 matches at 9 bases. The CDR3 length is 16 residues. Germline CDR1 and CDR2: SEHNR and FQNEAQ (reference sequence). The J segment lost 5 bases and the V segment lost 4 bases, leaving 10 bases of the junction unmatched. The CDR3 spells CASSSSPGLAVDTQYF. Here the CDR3 DNA reads TGTGCCAGCAGCTCATCACCGGGACTAGCAGTAGATACGCAGTATTTT. Looking up the rest from reference TRBV7-9 and TRBJ2-3 gives the full variable domain: DTGVSQNPRHKITKRGQNVTFRCDPISEHNRLYWYRQTLGQGPEFLTYFQNEAQLEKSRLLSDRFSAERPKGSFSTLEIQRTEQGDSAMYLCASSSSPGLAVDTQYFGPGTRLTVL.

This clonotype came up a few times. The gene calls are TRBV6-1 and TRBJ2-7; D is possibly TRBD1 (6 bases). Germline V gives CDR1 MNHNS, CDR2 SASEGT. This CDR3 comprises 13 residues. Trimming cost V 8 bases and J 5 bases, with 16 bases left between them. The CDR3 sequence is CASVVSGDHEQYF. The CDR3 DNA sequence: TGTGCCAGCGTCGTCTCAGGGGACCACGAGCAGTACTTC.

The genes are TRBV7-2 and TRBJ1-2, with D hard to call. The CDR3 extends over 13 amino acids. Germline lookup yields CDR1 SGHTA and CDR2 FQGNSA. Trimming stripped 2 bases from V and 8 bases from J, with 12 bases between. The CDR3, as DNA: TGTGCCAGCAGCTTAAGCGGCAGGTTGGGCTACACCTTC. Its translation is CASSLSGRLGYTF.

This clonotype has only a few counts. V usage is TRBV5-1 and J usage is TRBJ2-5; possible D gene TRBD2, 6 bases. Trimming stripped 3 bases from V and 0 bases from J, with 15 bases between. The CDR3 has 16 amino acids. Germline V CDR1 and CDR2: SGHRS, YFSETQ. The CDR3 loop is CASSWNRDSYQETQYF. For the CDR3, the DNA is TGCGCCAGCAGCTGGAACCGGGACTCGTACCAAGAGACCCAGTACTTC. Full variable domain (rest looked up from reference TRBV5-1 and TRBJ2-5): KAGVTQTPRYLIKTRGQQVTLSCSPISGHRSVSWYQQTPGQGLQFLFEYFSETQRNKGNFPGRFSGRQFSNSRSEMNVSTLELGDSALYLCASSWNRDSYQETQYFGPGTRLLVL.

This clonotype turned up a few times. This chain connects TRBV29-1 to TRBJ1-4, with unresolved D. This CDR3 spans 12 amino acids. Germline values: CDR1 SQVTM, CDR2 ANQGSEA. The ends were cut back, 5 bases at V and 5 bases at J, with 9 bases in the middle. The DNA of the CDR3 is TGCAGCGTTACCAGCCTGAATGAAAAACTGTTTTTT. This gives the protein CSVTSLNEKLFF. Using reference TRBV29-1 and TRBJ1-4 for the parts outside the CDR3, the full variable domain is SAVISQKPSRDICQRGTSLTIQCQVDSQVTMMFWYRQQPGQSLTLIATANQGSEATYESGFVIDKFPISRPNLTFSTLTVSNMSPEDSSIYLCSVTSLNEKLFFGSGTQLSVL.

The chain couples TRBV29-1 to TRBJ2-3, with a weak D call TRBD2 (6 bases). CDR1 is SQVTM and CDR2 is ANQGSEA in the germline V gene. The CDR3 runs to 14 residues. V lost 6 bases and J 3 bases, leaving 16 bases between the germline ends. CDR3 residues: CSVTRESLTDTQYF. DNA of the CDR3: TGCAGCGTGACTAGGGAATCGCTTACAGATACGCAGTATTTT.

This clonotype was counted at least ten times. The rearrangement joins TRBV29-1 to TRBJ2-1, with a tentative D call TRBD1 (5 bases). The CDR3 is 13 residues long. V lost 4 bases, J lost 0 bases, and 7 bases lay in between. Germline V CDR1 and CDR2: SQVTM, ANQGSEA. CDR3 region: CSVADNSYNEQFF. CDR3 in DNA: TGCAGCGTTGCGGACAACTCCTACAATGAGCAGTTCTTC.

This clonotype turned up a few times. This sequence joins TRBV14 and TRBJ2-1; D is perhaps TRBD2 (9 bases). Per germline, CDR1 SGHDN and CDR2 FVKESK. The CDR3 has 16 residues. V was clipped by 4 bases and J by 2 bases, with 15 bases between them. The CDR3 DNA sequence: TGTGCCAGCAGCCTTCTAGCGGGACAGGCCTACAATGAGCAGTTCTTC. This encodes CASSLLAGQAYNEQFF.

This clonotype was counted a few times. Germline and junction disagree at one end, which may indicate a read error. The chain joins TRBV29-1 to TRBJ2-6; TRBD1 agrees at 8 bases. Germline V gene data show CDR1 as SQVTM and CDR2 as ANQGSEA. CDR3 length equals 16 residues. CDR3 amino acids: CSVGGRTATGASVLTF. DNA for the CDR3: TGCAGCGTTGGGGGCAGGACGGCGACAGGGGCCAGCGTCCTGACTTTC.

The chain links TRBV7-9 to TRBJ1-5; TRBD1 agrees at 10 bases. The CDR3 sequence is 13 residues long. Losses at the gene ends were 5 bases for V and 9 bases for J; bases not matched to a gene: 4. Germline V gives CDR1 SEHNR, CDR2 FQNEAQ (reference sequence). The CDR3 loop reads CASSGTGDVPQHF. In DNA form, the CDR3 reads TGTGCCAGCAGCGGGACAGGGGATGTGCCCCAGCATTTT.

The V call is TRBV5-1, the J call TRBJ2-3; D might be TRBD1 (6 bases). The CDR3 consists of 15 residues. Deletions cut 0 bases from V and 5 bases from J, with 13 bases between. Germline assignment: CDR1 SGHRS and CDR2 YFSETQ. The CDR3 DNA follows: TGCGCCAGCAGCTTGGGACAGGCGCATCAAGATACGCAGTATTTT. Translation gives CASSLGQAHQDTQYF.

This chain connects TRBV6-1 to TRBJ2-7; perhaps TRBD1 as D (6 bases). The germline V gene encodes CDR1 MNHNS and CDR2 SASEGT. Trimming left V 7 bases short and J 4 bases short, with 11 bases between. This CDR3 is 12 amino acids long. The CDR3 nucleotides are TGTGCCAGCAAACAGGGCGGGTACGAGCAGTACTTC. Translating it yields CASKQGGYEQYF.

This chain joins TRBV5-6 and TRBJ2-1, with 10 bases that match TRBD2. Germline V lookup: CDR1 SGHDT, CDR2 YYEEEE. This CDR3 has 16 residues. V trimming: 1 base; J trimming: 8 bases; junction bases outside the gene matches: 9. CDR3 bases: TGTGCCAGCAGCTTGAAGGTCCAGCGGGAGGGCTATGAGCAGTTCTTC. This sequence encodes CASSLKVQREGYEQFF.

This chain links TRBV19 with TRBJ1-5; D remains unclear. The ends were cut back, 1 base at V and 0 bases at J, with 7 bases in the middle. The germline V gene has CDR1 LNHDA and CDR2 SQIVND (reference sequence). This CDR3 region has 15 residues. In nucleotides, the CDR3 is TGTGCCAGTAGTATAGGTGACTATAGCAATCAGCCCCAGCATTTT. Protein product: CASSIGDYSNQPQHF.

The chain carries TRBV14 and TRBJ2-7, with D perhaps TRBD1 (5 bases). The germline gives CDR1 SGHDN, CDR2 FVKESK. V shed 0 bases and J shed 3 bases, with 18 bases lying between them. The CDR3 sequence is 17 residues long. The CDR3 sequence: CASSQDRSIGALYEQYF. CDR3 in DNA: TGTGCCAGCAGCCAAGATCGGAGCATAGGGGCCCTCTACGAGCAGTACTTC. Supplemented by reference TRBV14 and TRBJ2-7, the full variable domain reads EAGVTQFPSHSVIEKGQTVTLRCDPISGHDNLYWYRRVMGKEIKFLLHFVKESKQDESGMPNNRFLAERTGGTYSTLKVQPAELEDSGVYFCASSQDRSIGALYEQYFGPGTRLTVT.

The chain couples TRBV7-6 to TRBJ2-7; D not resolved. The V end lost 5 bases, the J end lost 3 bases, and 11 bases lay between the germline ends. Germline assignment: CDR1 SGHVS and CDR2 FNYEAQ. The CDR3 length is 13 residues. CDR3: CASSLRPLYEQYF. CDR3 DNA sequence: TGTGCCAGCAGCCTTCGACCACTCTACGAGCAGTACTTC.

This clonotype was counted between two and nine times. The chain links TRBV15 to TRBJ2-1, with D perhaps given as TRBD1 or TRBD2 (5 bases each). Germline V CDR1 and CDR2: LNHNV, YYDKDF (reference sequence). The CDR3 runs 12 residues. V was trimmed by 0 bases and J by 12 bases, leaving 9 bases between them. This CDR3 is CATSRDGGWQFF. The CDR3 DNA reads as TGTGCCACCAGCAGAGATGGGGGTTGGCAGTTCTTC. Full variable domain (rest looked up from reference TRBV15 and TRBJ2-1): DAMVIQNPRYQVTQFGKPVTLSCSQTLNHNVMYWYQQKSSQAPKLLFHYYDKDFNNEADTPDNFQSRRPNTSFCFLDIRSPGLGDTAMYLCATSRDGGWQFFGPGTRLTVL.

This chain joins TRBV6-5 and TRBJ2-5, with TRBD2 identical over 7 bases. Matching the DNA end better, TRBJ2-1 makes the J call doubtful. The CDR3 length is 14 residues. Germline V gene lookup returns CDR1 MNHEY and CDR2 SVGAGI. CDR3 in DNA: TGTGCCAGCAGTTACTCCACGGGGGGTCTTGAGCAGTTCTTC. It is translated as CASSYSTGGLEQFF.

The chain has TRBV14 and TRBJ1-2; D ambiguous. Trimming left V 5 bases short and J 6 bases short, with 13 bases between. Germline CDR1 and CDR2: SGHDN and FVKESK. This CDR3 is 13 amino acids long. The CDR3 nucleotides are TGTGCCAGCAGCGGACCTCGAAGGGATGGCTACACCTTC. Its protein product is CASSGPRRDGYTF.

V and J are TRBV27 and TRBJ2-3; TRBD1 or TRBD2 may be the D gene (5 bases each). Per germline, CDR1 MNHEY and CDR2 SMNVEV (reference sequence). The CDR3 length is 15 residues. V lost 5 bases and J lost 4, with 16 bases in between. CDR3 in amino acids: CASSLLGRGADTQYF. DNA of the CDR3: TGTGCCAGCAGTCTCCTAGGACGGGGCGCAGATACGCAGTATTTT.

V and J are TRBV30 and TRBJ2-1; maybe TRBD1 (5 bases). Trimming left V 2 bases short and J 1 base short, with 9 bases between. CDR3 length: 14 amino acids. CDR1 GTSNPN and CDR2 SVGIG come from the germline V gene (reference sequence). The CDR3: CAWSRQGSYNEQFF. The DNA for the CDR3 is TGTGCCTGGAGTAGGCAGGGTTCCTACAATGAGCAGTTCTTC.

This clonotype was detected a few times. V and J are TRBV5-1 and TRBJ2-5; D not certain. The J call may be faulty, since TRBJ2-1 better matches the DNA end. The CDR3 is made up of 11 amino acids. Looked up from germline, CDR1 is SGHRS and CDR2 is YFSETQ. CDR3 amino acids: CASSSEHEQFF. CDR3 nucleotide sequence: TGCGCCAGCAGCTCCGAACATGAGCAGTTCTTC.

The chain recombines TRBV5-5 with TRBJ2-7; D uncertain. In germline, CDR1 is SGHKS, CDR2 YYEKEE (reference sequence). CDR3 length: 13 amino acids. Trimming removed 5 bases from V and 5 bases from J, with 14 bases in between. The CDR3, as DNA: TGTGCCAGCAGGGCAGGAGCTTTAGACGAGCAGTACTTC. Translation: CASRAGALDEQYF.